The T cell receptor beta chain described here comes from a study of shared clonotypes between healthy human individuals. This clone has a single count. The germline CDR1 and CDR2 sequences are MNHNY and SVGAGI (reference sequence). This CDR3 comprises 16 residues. V lost 5 bases to trimming and J lost 7 bases, with 21 bases between them. Here immunoSEQ multiplex PCR was the method, and the copy in TCRdb shows in-frame clones only, minus some. The table has about 380,000 clones, about 96% seen once. Source material: memory CD8+ T cells sorted from blood. Subset given: CD45RO+ cells pooled with CCR7-negative TemRA cells. The receptor comes from a man in his thirties or forties in good health. This sequence joins TRBV6-6 and TRBJ1-3; tentatively, D is TRBD1 (5 bases). CDR3 loop: CASSTPGPGTLNTIYF. The CDR3 coding sequence is TGTGCCAGCAGTACTCCGGGGCCAGGGACCCTGAACACCATATATTTT.